These 9 T cell receptor beta chains were sequenced from one sample in a study of blood T cell repertoires in COVID-19. Some clones are missing from TCRdb's copy, which holds only in-frame ones; the method was immunoSEQ multiplex PCR. The data contain about 180,000 clones, less than 90% of them seen just once; the ten biggest clones take up roughly 20%. Sequencing was carried out using peripheral blood. All receptors come from a man aged 70-80 years with active or convalescent COVID-19.

The chain has TRBV11-2 and TRBJ1-2; D ambiguous. Looked up from germline, CDR1 is SGHAT and CDR2 is FQNNGV. V lost 5 bases, J lost 5 bases, and 18 bases lay in between. This CDR3 is built from 15 residues. The CDR3 sequence: CASSPGIGPRYGYTF. The CDR3 bases are TGTGCCAGCAGCCCCGGTATTGGCCCGCGGTATGGCTACACCTTC.

J is TRBJ2-3 and V is TRBV10-2, with D perhaps TRBD1 (5 bases). This CDR3 is built from 14 residues. Deletions cut 4 bases from V and 2 bases from J, with 10 bases between. Germline assignment: CDR1 WSHSY and CDR2 SAAADI. This CDR3 reads CASSVGDFTDTQYF. The CDR3, as DNA: TGCGCCAGCAGTGTAGGGGATTTCACAGATACGCAGTATTTT.

The chain carries TRBV5-1 and TRBJ1-1; the D is unclear. This CDR3 contains 14 residues. V lost 6 bases and J lost 1, with 13 bases in between. The V gene's germline CDR1 is SGHRS and CDR2 YFSETQ. The CDR3: CASTRELQNTEAFF. CDR3 DNA sequence: TGCGCCAGCACCCGGGAGCTCCAGAACACTGAAGCTTTCTTT. The entire variable domain, with the rest obtained from reference TRBV5-1 and TRBJ1-1, is as follows: KAGVTQTPRYLIKTRGQQVTLSCSPISGHRSVSWYQQTPGQGLQFLFEYFSETQRNKGNFPGRFSGRQFSNSRSEMNVSTLELGDSALYLCASTRELQNTEAFFGQGTRLTVV.

The chain joins TRBV10-3 to TRBJ1-6, with 8 bases identical to TRBD1. The V and J ends lost 7 bases and 7 bases, in that order; junction bases with no gene match: 6. Germline assignment: CDR1 ENHRY and CDR2 SYGVKD. The CDR3 runs to 14 residues. As DNA, the CDR3 is TGTGCCATCAATACGGGACAGGCCAATTCACCCCTCCACTTT. It yields the protein CAINTGQANSPLHF.

A note on this clone: A much larger clonotype is one base distant, so this may be a read error. J is TRBJ1-3 and V is TRBV9; D is perhaps TRBD1 (5 bases). Germline V CDR1 and CDR2: SGDLS, YYNGEE. The CDR3 is 14 residues long. Trimming stripped 3 bases from V and 4 bases from J, with 11 bases between. CDR3 DNA sequence: TGTGCCAGCAGCGCCGCAGGGTTGGGAAACACCATATATTTT. Translation: CASSAAGLGNTIYF.

On this clone itself: Other DNA sequences in the sample encode the same CDR3. V is TRBV18 and J is TRBJ2-5; 8 bases line up with TRBD2. Germline V CDR1 and CDR2: KGHSH, LQKENI. Trimming cost V 2 bases and J 0 bases; bases outside gene matches: 2. This CDR3 spans 15 amino acids. The DNA of the CDR3 is TGTGCCAGCTCACCAACTAGCGGAGACCAAGAGACCCAGTACTTC. Its translation is CASSPTSGDQETQYF.

The chain is built from TRBV4-3 and TRBJ1-6; 7 bases map to TRBD1. The junction had 6 bases not matched to a gene; V was cut back by 3 bases and J by 7 bases. The CDR3 is 15 residues long. CDR1 is LGHNA, CDR2 YSLEER, per germline. The CDR3 protein is CASSQAGTENSPLHF. For the CDR3, the DNA is TGCGCCAGCAGCCAGGCCGGGACAGAAAATTCACCCCTCCACTTT.

The V call is TRBV24-1, the J call TRBJ1-5; no clear D. CDR1 is KGHDR and CDR2 is SFDVKD in the germline V gene. The V end was cut by 4 bases, the J end by 0 bases, with 15 bases between. The CDR3 is 17 residues long. CDR3 amino acids: CATSDPPVRDSNQPQHF. The CDR3 DNA reads TGTGCCACCAGTGACCCCCCCGTGAGAGATAGCAATCAGCCCCAGCATTTT.

In this sample, this clone turned up once. V usage is TRBV28 and J usage is TRBJ2-7, with a tentative D call TRBD2 (5 bases). In germline, CDR1 is MDHEN, CDR2 SYDVKM. The CDR3 totals 13 residues. V was clipped by 10 bases and J by 4 bases, with 17 bases between them. CDR3 amino acids: CATQVLRGYEQYF. CDR3 nucleotide sequence: TGTGCCACCCAGGTGTTAAGAGGGTACGAGCAGTACTTC.